This entry features one T cell receptor beta chain sequence. The sample is drawn from a study of T cell responses to AZD1222 COVID-19 vaccine. CDR1 MNHEY and CDR2 SMNVEV come from the germline V gene (reference sequence). V was pared by 6 bases and J by 6 bases, with 5 bases of the junction left unmatched. The CDR3 covers 13 residues. TCRdb's table, derived via immunoSEQ multiplex PCR, lists solely in-frame clones and lacks some. The data show some 130,000 clones, roughly 90% seen once. The chain carries TRBV27 and TRBJ2-1; 7 bases align to TRBD1. This specimen was peripheral blood, taken 28 days after the second AZD1222 dose. This receptor was taken from an adult who received the AZD1222 COVID-19 vaccine. CDR3 sequence reads: CASSSNRGNEQFF. DNA for the CDR3: TGTGCCAGCAGCTCAAACAGGGGCAATGAGCAGTTCTTC.